This section outlines one T cell receptor beta chain sequence together with its context. Which antigen it targets is not known. A read error may account for a junction end that differs from germline. The TCR beta CDR3 regions were amplified from the RNA transcripts. The first round of RT-PCR for the TCR CDR3 was performed with the HTBI primer set and the Qiagen OneStep RT-PCR kit. A second multiplex PCR round built the libraries, followed by size selection and purification. Libraries were sequenced paired-end with 100 bp reads on an Illumina HiSeq2000. Per the source publication's procedure: SOAPnuke was used to process the raw data, throwing out any read that contained adapters or uncalled bases, had a mean Phred below 15, or lacked an exact constant-primer or identifier match. COPE v1.2.5 was used to merge the high-quality paired reads, and each unique nucleotide sequence was defined as a clonotype. MiTCR v1.1 was used to align the clonotypes against IMGT TRBV, TRBD and TRBJ reference segments. The analysis included only V-J combinations with a frequency above 0.0001, which together covered 99% to 99.2% of the repertoires. A TCS score was defined as the ratio between F50 (clonal expansion) and ExV (chaos), using BLOSUM62-based TCRdist between CDR3 peptides within each V-J. Welch's t-statistics and random forest reduced 500 to 650 V-J features to 10 to 15, which were used in a naive Bayes classifier (R e1071). The public reads were reanalyzed by TCRdb: fastp trimming at Q25, MiXCR alignment, in-frame beta chains only. When rows share a CDR3 protein, they turn into one entry using the most common DNA and genes. V and J calls and clone size were set by TCRdb, not the authors. Within this sample are fewer than 400,000 distinct CDR3 sequences, with 20% to 25% of them counted one time only. The ten largest clones represent 70% to 75% of the sample.

A patient counted as having stable Graves' hyperthyroidism if no progression to ophthalmopathy occurred over 18 months of follow-up. Hyperthyroidism patients were newly diagnosed, had a disease duration of under 2 months, and were aged 18 to 65 years. Exclusion was applied to patients with uncontrolled infections, other autoimmune diseases, pregnancy or lactation. Diagnoses relied on clinical symptoms, serum thyroxine and TRAb, thyroid ultrasound and orbital computed tomography. PBMCs were separated from 10 ml of fresh peripheral blood using Ficoll-Paque density gradient centrifugation. Trizol reagent was used to extract total RNA, and RNA quality was then checked on an Agilent 2100 Bioanalyzer. These data come from a study of T cells in Graves' hyperthyroidism and ophthalmopathy (dated by TCRdb to about 2019). About the study as a whole: Peripheral blood samples were taken at initial diagnosis, before any treatment was given. After sampling, hyperthyroidism patients received methimazole starting at 30 mg daily, and ophthalmopathy patients received high-dose intravenous methylprednisolone. TCR Vbeta CDR3 sequencing of approximately 140 peripheral blood samples (43 ophthalmopathy, some 75 hyperthyroidism and approximately 17 progressor patients) is reported in the paper. The study also compared thyroid tissue and blood T-cell repertoires from about six Graves' hyperthyroidism patients. To identify TCR V-J signatures that set the groups apart, the researchers used a discovery cohort of 100 patients, made up of some 41 with Graves' ophthalmopathy and 55 to 65 with stable Graves' hyperthyroidism. Whether ophthalmopathy could be predicted prospectively was tested in an independent validation cohort made up of roughly 19 hyperthyroidism patients plus 17 patients who later progressed to ophthalmopathy. The 95 to 100 discovery patients were divided at random into training and test sets in a 7:3 ratio.

The CDR3 covers 14 residues, taking in both the cysteine and the phenylalanine. The kept DNA is CDR3 alone, 42 bases in frame from the first base. From the germline V gene (reference sequence), CDR1 is LNHDA and CDR2 is SQIVND. Beyond this particular receptor, the publication reports: Blood samples also contained most of the expanded thyroid clonotypes (frequency above 0.001), which suggests that blood repertoires may reflect thyroid immune responses. Sample size was not statistically predetermined, and investigators were not blinded to group allocation. In validation, the model predicted progression to ophthalmopathy a median of roughly 6.1 months before onset, with around 70% sensitivity and 72.22% specificity. Ophthalmopathy was separated from stable hyperthyroidism by a 13 V-J signature model, with around 90% sensitivity and about 81% specificity obtained in cross-validation and 80%/75% obtained in testing.

Sequencing was done on a sample of blood. The rearranged chain carries TRBV19 and TRBJ2-2, with 9 central nucleotides matching TRBD1. The clonotype was recovered from a middle-aged man with Graves' hyperthyroidism. The CDR3 reads CASTTTGGTGEPFF. In nucleotide form, the sequence is TGTGCCAGTACAACGACAGGGGGTACCGGGGAGCCGTTTTTT.